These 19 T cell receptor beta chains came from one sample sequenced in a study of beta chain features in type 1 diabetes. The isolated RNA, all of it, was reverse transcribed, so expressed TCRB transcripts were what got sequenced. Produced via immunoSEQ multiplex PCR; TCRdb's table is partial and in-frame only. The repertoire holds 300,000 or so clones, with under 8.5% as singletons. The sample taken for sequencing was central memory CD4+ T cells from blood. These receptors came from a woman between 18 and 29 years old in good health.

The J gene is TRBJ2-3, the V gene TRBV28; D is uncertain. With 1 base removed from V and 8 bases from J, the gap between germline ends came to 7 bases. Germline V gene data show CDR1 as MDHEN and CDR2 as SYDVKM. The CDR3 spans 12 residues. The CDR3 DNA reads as TGTGCCAGCAGTTTATCGGCTGGTACGCAGTATTTT. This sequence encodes CASSLSAGTQYF.

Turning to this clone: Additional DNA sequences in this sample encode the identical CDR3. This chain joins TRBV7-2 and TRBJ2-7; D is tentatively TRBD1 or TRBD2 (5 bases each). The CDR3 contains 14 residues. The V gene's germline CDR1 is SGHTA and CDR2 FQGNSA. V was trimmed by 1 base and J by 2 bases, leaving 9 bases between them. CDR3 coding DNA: TGTGCCAGCAGCTTAGGACGGGGCACCTACGAGCAGTACTTC. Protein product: CASSLGRGTYEQYF.

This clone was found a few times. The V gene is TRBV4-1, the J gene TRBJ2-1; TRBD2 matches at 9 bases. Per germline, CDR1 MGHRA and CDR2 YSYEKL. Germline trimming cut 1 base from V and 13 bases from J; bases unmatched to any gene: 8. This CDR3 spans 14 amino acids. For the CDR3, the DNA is TGCGCCAGCAGCCAAGGGGTCGAGCGGGAGGCCCAGTTCTTC. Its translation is CASSQGVEREAQFF.

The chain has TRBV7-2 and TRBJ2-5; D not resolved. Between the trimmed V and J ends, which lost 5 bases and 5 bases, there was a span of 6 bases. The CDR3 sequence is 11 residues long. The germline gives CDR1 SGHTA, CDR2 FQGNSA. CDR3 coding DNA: TGTGCCAGCAGCCAAGGGGAGACCCAGTACTTC. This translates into CASSQGETQYF. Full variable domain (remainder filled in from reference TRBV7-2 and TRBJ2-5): GAGVSQSPSNKVTEKGKDVELRCDPISGHTALYWYRQSLGQGLEFLIYFQGNSAPDKSGLPSDRFSAERTGGSVSTLTIQRTQQEDSAVYLCASSQGETQYFGPGTRLLVL.

CDR3 DNA sequence: TGCGCCAGCAGCTTGGGGGGCCGCGCAGATACGCAGTATTTT. This translates into CASSLGGRADTQYF. The chain recombines TRBV5-1 with TRBJ2-3, with a possible D match to TRBD1 (5 bases). CDR1 and CDR2 (germline): SGHRS, YFSETQ. The V end was cut by 0 bases, the J end by 4 bases, with 9 bases between. This CDR3 has 14 residues.

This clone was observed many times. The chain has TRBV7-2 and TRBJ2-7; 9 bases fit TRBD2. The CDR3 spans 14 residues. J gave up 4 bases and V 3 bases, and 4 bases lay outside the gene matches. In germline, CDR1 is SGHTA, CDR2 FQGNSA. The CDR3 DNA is TGTGCCAGCAGCTTTACTAGCGGGTTTTACGAGCAGTACTTC. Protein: CASSFTSGFYEQYF. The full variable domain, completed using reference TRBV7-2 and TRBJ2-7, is GAGVSQSPSNKVTEKGKDVELRCDPISGHTALYWYRQSLGQGLEFLIYFQGNSAPDKSGLPSDRFSAERTGGSVSTLTIQRTQQEDSAVYLCASSFTSGFYEQYFGPGTRLTVT.

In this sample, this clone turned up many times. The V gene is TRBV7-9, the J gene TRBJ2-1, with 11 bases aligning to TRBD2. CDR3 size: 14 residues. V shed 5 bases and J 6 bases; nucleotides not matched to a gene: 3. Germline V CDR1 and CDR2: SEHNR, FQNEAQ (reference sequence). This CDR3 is CASSVLAGANEQFF. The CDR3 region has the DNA TGTGCCAGCAGCGTACTAGCGGGAGCCAATGAGCAGTTCTTC.

The CDR3 sequence: CSGLYNIQYF. CDR3 bases: TGCAGTGGTCTTTATAACATTCAGTACTTC. The rearrangement joins TRBV20-1 to TRBJ2-4; no clear D gene. The germline gives CDR1 DFQATT, CDR2 SNEGSKA (reference sequence). The CDR3 length is 10 residues. The V gene lost 7 bases and the J gene lost 7 bases, with 8 bases spanning the gap.

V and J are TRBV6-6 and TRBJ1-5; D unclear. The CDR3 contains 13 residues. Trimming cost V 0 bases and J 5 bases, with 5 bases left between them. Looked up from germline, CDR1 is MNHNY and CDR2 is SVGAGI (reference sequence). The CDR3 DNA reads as TGTGCCAGCAGTTACTCTAGGGATCAGCCCCAGCATTTT. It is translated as CASSYSRDQPQHF.

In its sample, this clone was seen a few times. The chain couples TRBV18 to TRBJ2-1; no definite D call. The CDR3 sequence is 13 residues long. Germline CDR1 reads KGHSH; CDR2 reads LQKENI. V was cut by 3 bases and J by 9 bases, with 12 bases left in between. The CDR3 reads CASSPLGFAEQFF. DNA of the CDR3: TGTGCCAGCTCACCCCTCGGATTCGCTGAGCAGTTCTTC. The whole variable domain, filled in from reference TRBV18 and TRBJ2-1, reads NAGVMQNPRHLVRRRGQEARLRCSPMKGHSHVYWYRQLPEEGLKFMVYLQKENIIDESGMPKERFSAEFPKEGPSILRIQQVVRGDSAAYFCASSPLGFAEQFFGPGTRLTVL.

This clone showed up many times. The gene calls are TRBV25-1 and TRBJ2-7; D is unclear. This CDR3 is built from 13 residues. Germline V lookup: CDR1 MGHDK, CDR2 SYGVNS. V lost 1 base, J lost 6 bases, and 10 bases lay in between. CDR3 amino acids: CASSESRASEQYF. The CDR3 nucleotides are TGTGCCAGCAGTGAATCTAGGGCGAGCGAGCAGTACTTC.

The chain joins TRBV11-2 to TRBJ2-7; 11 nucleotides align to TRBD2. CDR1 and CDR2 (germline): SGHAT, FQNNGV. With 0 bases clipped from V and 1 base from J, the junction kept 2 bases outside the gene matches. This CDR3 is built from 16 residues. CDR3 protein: CASSLELAGVSYEQYF. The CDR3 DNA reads TGTGCCAGCAGCTTAGAACTAGCGGGAGTATCCTACGAGCAGTACTTC.

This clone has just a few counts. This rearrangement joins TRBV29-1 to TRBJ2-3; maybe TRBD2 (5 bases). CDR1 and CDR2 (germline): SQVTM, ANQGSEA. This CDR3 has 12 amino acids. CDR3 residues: CSSTSGTDTQYF. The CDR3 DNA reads TGCAGTTCAACTAGTGGCACAGATACGCAGTATTTT.

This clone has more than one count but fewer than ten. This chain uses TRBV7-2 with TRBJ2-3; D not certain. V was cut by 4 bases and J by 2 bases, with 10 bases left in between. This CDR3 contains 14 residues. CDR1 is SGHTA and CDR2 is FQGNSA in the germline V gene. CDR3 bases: TGTGCCAGCAGCTCGAAGCTTTTCACAGATACGCAGTATTTT. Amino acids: CASSSKLFTDTQYF.

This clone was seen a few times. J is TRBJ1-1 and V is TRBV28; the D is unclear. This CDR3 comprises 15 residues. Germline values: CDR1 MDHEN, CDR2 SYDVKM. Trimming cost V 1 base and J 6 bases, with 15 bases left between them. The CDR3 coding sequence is TGTGCCAGCAGTTTATCCCCGCGGGGAACGGCTGAAGCTTTCTTT. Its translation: CASSLSPRGTAEAFF.

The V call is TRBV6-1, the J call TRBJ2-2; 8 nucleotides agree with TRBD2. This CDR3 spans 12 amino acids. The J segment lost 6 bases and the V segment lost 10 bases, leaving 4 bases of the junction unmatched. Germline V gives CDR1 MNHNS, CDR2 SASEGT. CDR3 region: CAIRTSSGELFF. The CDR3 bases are TGTGCCATCAGGACTAGCTCCGGGGAGCTGTTTTTT.

The DNA of the CDR3 is TGTGCCAGCAGTTTATTGGGCCCGGCCTACGAGCAGTACTTC. This translates into CASSLLGPAYEQYF. The J gene is TRBJ2-7, the V gene TRBV27; no clear D gene. The CDR3 length is 14 residues. Trimming pared 1 base from V and 2 bases from J, leaving 9 bases between. CDR1 is MNHEY, CDR2 SMNVEV, per germline (reference sequence).

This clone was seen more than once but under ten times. The CDR3 nucleotides read TGCAGCGTTGGGGGGGTAAGCCAAGAGACCCAGTACTTC. Translating gives CSVGGVSQETQYF. The genes are TRBV29-1 and TRBJ2-5, with D possibly TRBD2 on 6 matching bases. The V gene's germline CDR1 is SQVTM and CDR2 ANQGSEA. V was trimmed by 4 bases and J by 1 base, leaving 10 bases between them. This CDR3 region has 13 residues.

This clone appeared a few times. The DNA for the CDR3 is TGTGCCAGCAGTCCCAACACGCCACAGATCACCTACGAGCAGTACTTC. Translation gives CASSPNTPQITYEQYF. This rearrangement joins TRBV27 to TRBJ2-7; D is undetermined. This CDR3 is built from 16 residues. Per the germline V gene, CDR1 is MNHEY and CDR2 is SMNVEV (reference sequence). Trimming removed 5 bases from V and 2 bases from J, with 19 bases in between.